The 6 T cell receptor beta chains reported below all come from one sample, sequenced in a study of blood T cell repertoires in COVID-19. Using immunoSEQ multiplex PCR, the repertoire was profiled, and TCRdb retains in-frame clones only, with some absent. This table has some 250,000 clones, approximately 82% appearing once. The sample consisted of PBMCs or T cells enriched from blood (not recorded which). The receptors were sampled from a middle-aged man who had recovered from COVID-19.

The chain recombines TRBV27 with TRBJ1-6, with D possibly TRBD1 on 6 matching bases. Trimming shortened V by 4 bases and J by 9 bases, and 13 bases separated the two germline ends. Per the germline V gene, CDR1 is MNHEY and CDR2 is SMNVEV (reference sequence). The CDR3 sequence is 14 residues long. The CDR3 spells CASSYTGSGSPLHF. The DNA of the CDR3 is TGTGCCAGCAGTTACACAGGGTCGGGTTCACCCCTCCACTTT.

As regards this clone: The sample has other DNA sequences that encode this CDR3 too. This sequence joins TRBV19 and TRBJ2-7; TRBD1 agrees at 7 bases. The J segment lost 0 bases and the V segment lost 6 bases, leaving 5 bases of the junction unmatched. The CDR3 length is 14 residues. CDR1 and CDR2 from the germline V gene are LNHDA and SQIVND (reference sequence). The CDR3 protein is CASRKGAYSYEQYF. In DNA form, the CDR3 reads TGTGCCAGTAGGAAGGGGGCATACTCCTACGAGCAGTACTTC.

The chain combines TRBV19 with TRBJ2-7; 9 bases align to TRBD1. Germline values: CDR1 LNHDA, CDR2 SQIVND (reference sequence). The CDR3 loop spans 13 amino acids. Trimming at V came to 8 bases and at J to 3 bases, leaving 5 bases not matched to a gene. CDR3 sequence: CASRGQGNYEQYF. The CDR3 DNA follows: TGTGCCAGTCGTGGACAGGGGAACTACGAGCAGTACTTC.

CDR3 loop: CASFDRVPEAFF. CDR3 coding DNA: TGTGCCAGCTTTGACAGGGTCCCTGAAGCTTTCTTT. The rearrangement uses TRBV2 and TRBJ1-1; the match to TRBD1 covers 7 bases. Germline assignment: CDR1 SNHLY and CDR2 FYNNEI. Trimming removed 8 bases from V and 6 bases from J; junction bases left unmatched: 6. The CDR3 totals 12 residues.

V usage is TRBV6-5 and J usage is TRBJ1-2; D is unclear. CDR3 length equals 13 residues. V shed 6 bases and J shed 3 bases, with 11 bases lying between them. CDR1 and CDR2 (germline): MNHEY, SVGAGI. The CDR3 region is CASSPRPDYGYTF. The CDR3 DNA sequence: TGTGCCAGCAGCCCCCGTCCGGACTATGGCTACACCTTC.

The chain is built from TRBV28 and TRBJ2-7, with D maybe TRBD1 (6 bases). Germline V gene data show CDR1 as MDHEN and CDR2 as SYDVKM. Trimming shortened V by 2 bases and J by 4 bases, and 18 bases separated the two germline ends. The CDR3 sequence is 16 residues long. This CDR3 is CASSLVGTQRGYEQYF. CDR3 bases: TGTGCCAGCAGTTTAGTCGGAACGCAAAGGGGGTACGAGCAGTACTTC.